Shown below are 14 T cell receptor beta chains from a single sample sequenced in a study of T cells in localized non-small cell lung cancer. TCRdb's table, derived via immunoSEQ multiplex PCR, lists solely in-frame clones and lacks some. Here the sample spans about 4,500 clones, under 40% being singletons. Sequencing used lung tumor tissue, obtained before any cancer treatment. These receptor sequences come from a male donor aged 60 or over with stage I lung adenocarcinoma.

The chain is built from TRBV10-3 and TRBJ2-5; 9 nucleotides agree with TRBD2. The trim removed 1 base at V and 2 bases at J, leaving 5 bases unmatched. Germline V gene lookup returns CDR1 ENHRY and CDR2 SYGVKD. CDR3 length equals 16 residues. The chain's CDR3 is CAISELSGGLQETQYF. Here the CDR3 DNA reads TGTGCCATCAGTGAGTTAAGCGGGGGGCTACAAGAGACCCAGTACTTC.

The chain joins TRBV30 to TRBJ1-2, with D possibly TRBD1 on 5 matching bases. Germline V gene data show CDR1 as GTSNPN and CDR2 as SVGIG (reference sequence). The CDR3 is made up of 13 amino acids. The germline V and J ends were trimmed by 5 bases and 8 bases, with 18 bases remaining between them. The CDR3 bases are TGTGCCTGGGAAGGTATAAGGGGAGGCGGCTACACCTTC. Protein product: CAWEGIRGGGYTF.

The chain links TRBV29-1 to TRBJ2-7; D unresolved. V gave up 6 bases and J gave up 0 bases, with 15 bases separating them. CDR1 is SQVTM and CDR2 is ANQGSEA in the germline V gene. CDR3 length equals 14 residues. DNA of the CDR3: TGCAGCGTCTCACCTCCAAGCAGCTCCTACGAGCAGTACTTC. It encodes CSVSPPSSSYEQYF.

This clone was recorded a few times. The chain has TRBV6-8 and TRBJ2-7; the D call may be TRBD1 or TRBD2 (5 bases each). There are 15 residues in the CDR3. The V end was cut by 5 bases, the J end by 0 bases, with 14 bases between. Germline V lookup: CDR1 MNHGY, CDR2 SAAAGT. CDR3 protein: CASSRTGLGSYEQYF. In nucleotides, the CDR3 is TGTGCCAGCAGTCGAACAGGACTCGGCTCCTACGAGCAGTACTTC.

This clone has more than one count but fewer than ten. The CDR3 sequence is CASRDGLPTYEQYF. CDR3 bases: TGTGCCAGCAGGGACGGACTGCCCACCTACGAGCAGTACTTC. V and J are TRBV9 and TRBJ2-7; D may be TRBD2 (5 bases). The germline V gene encodes CDR1 SGDLS and CDR2 YYNGEE. The CDR3 is 14 residues long. V dropped 5 bases and J dropped 2 bases, with 14 bases sitting between them.

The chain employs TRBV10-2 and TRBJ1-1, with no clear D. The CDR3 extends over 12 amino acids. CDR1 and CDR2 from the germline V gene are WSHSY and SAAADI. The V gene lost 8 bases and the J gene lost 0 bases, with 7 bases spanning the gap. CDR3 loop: CASRWMNTEAFF. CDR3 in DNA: TGCGCCAGCCGATGGATGAACACTGAAGCTTTCTTT.

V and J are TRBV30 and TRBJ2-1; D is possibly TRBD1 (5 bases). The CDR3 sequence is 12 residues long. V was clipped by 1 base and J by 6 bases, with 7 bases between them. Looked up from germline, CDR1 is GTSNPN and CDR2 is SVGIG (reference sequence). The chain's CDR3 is CAWSGQSNEQFF. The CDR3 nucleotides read TGTGCCTGGAGTGGACAGAGCAATGAGCAGTTCTTC.

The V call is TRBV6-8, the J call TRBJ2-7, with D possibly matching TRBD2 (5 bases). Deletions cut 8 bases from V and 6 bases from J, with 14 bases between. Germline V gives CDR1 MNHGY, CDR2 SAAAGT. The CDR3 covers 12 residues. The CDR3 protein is CASRQTGIEQYF. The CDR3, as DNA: TGTGCCAGCCGGCAGACGGGGATCGAGCAGTACTTC.

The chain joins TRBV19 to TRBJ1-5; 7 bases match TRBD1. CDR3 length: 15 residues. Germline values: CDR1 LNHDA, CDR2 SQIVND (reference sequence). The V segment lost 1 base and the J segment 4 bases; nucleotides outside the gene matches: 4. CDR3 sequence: CASSIGQGKNQPQHF. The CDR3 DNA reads TGTGCCAGTAGTATAGGACAGGGTAAAAATCAGCCCCAGCATTTT.

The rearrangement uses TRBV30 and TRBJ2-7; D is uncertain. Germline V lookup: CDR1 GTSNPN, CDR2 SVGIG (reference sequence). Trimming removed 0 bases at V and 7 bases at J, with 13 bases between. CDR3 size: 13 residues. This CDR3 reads CAWSVSFGREQYF. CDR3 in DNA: TGTGCCTGGAGTGTCTCATTCGGACGGGAGCAGTACTTC.

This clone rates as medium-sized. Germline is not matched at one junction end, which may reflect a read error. The CDR3 sequence: CAISAQAAELGEQYF. DNA of the CDR3: TGTGCCATCAGTGCCCAGGCAGCCGAACTCGGCGAGCAGTACTTC. The rearrangement joins TRBV6-8 to TRBJ2-7; D ambiguous. The CDR3 spans 15 residues. Germline loops: CDR1 MNHGY, CDR2 SAAAGT.

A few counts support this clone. CDR3 region: CASTRQGNTDTQYF. In nucleotides, the CDR3 is TGTGCCAGTACTAGACAGGGGAACACAGATACGCAGTATTTT. The chain carries TRBV19 and TRBJ2-3; 8 positions agree with TRBD1. V shed 7 bases, J shed 2 bases, and the junction held 5 bases outside the gene matches. The CDR3 spans 14 residues. Per germline, CDR1 LNHDA and CDR2 SQIVND (reference sequence).

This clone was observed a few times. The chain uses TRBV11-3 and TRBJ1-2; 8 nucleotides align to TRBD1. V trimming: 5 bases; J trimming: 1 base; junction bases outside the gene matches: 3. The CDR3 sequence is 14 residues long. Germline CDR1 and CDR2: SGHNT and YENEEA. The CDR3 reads CASSQDRVNYGYTF. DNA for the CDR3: TGTGCCAGCAGCCAGGACAGGGTTAACTATGGCTACACCTTC.

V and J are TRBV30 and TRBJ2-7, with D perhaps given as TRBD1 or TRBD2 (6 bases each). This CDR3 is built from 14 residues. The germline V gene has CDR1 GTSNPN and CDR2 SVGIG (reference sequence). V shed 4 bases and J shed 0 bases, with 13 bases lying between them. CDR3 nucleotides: TGTGCCTGGAAAGGGGGGCCGAGCTCCTACGAGCAGTACTTC. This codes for CAWKGGPSSYEQYF.